The 24 T cell receptor beta chains below come from one sample, sequenced in a study of beta chain features in type 1 diabetes. All of the isolated RNA was reverse transcribed, so expressed TCRB transcripts were sequenced. Sequencing used immunoSEQ multiplex PCR; TCRdb keeps in-frame clones, though not all of them. The sample lists about 220,000 clones, about a tenth occurring once. Input material: central memory CD4+ T cells from blood. The receptor source for this set is a man aged 18 to 29 in good health.

V usage is TRBV30 and J usage is TRBJ1-5, with D tentatively TRBD1 (5 bases). Germline V gene data show CDR1 as GTSNPN and CDR2 as SVGIG (reference sequence). V was shortened by 0 bases and J by 5 bases, with 11 bases between the two germline ends. This CDR3 is built from 14 residues. CDR3 loop: CAWSVIGGDQPQHF. The CDR3 DNA sequence: TGTGCCTGGAGTGTAATCGGAGGGGATCAGCCCCAGCATTTT.

This clone was observed a few times. V is TRBV13 and J is TRBJ2-1; weak D call: TRBD2 (5 bases). With 3 bases removed from V and 8 bases from J, the gap between germline ends came to 5 bases. Germline values: CDR1 PRHDT, CDR2 FYEKMQ (reference sequence). The CDR3 spans 11 residues. The CDR3 region is CASSFGDEQFF. As DNA, the CDR3 is TGTGCCAGCAGCTTCGGGGATGAGCAGTTCTTC.

This clone has more than one count but fewer than ten. The chain combines TRBV6-6 with TRBJ2-5, with 11 bases that match TRBD2. Germline loops: CDR1 MNHNY, CDR2 SVGAGI (reference sequence). The CDR3 is 16 amino acids. With V trimmed by 8 bases and J by 1 base, 9 bases remained unmatched. CDR3 sequence (DNA): TGTGCCAGCGGAATAGCGGGAGGGGAATTCCAAGAGACCCAGTACTTC. This sequence encodes CASGIAGGEFQETQYF.

V gene TRBV6-5 combines with J gene TRBJ2-7; D is undetermined. The CDR3 spans 14 residues. Trimming stripped 7 bases from V and 4 bases from J, with 17 bases between. In germline, CDR1 is MNHEY, CDR2 SVGAGI. CDR3 region: CASIKAPGLYEQYF. Written as DNA, the CDR3 is TGTGCCAGCATAAAGGCTCCCGGCCTGTACGAGCAGTACTTC.

In this sample, this clone turned up a few times. The V gene is TRBV14, the J gene TRBJ2-6, with 10 bases fitting TRBD1. Germline CDR1 is SGHDN and CDR2 is FVKESK. This CDR3 spans 17 amino acids. V gave up 4 bases and J gave up 3 bases; unmatched junction bases: 6. CDR3 loop: CASSLGQGIFGANVLTF. The CDR3 DNA reads as TGTGCCAGCAGCCTGGGACAGGGGATCTTTGGGGCCAACGTCCTGACTTTC.

The chain links TRBV2 to TRBJ1-2, with D possibly TRBD1 on 6 matching bases. This CDR3 spans 14 amino acids. Germline assignment: CDR1 SNHLY and CDR2 FYNNEI. V lost 5 bases and J lost 7, with 17 bases in between. The chain's CDR3 is CASSRSTGLSGYTF. The DNA for the CDR3 is TGTGCCAGCAGTAGAAGTACAGGGTTAAGTGGCTACACCTTC.

V gene TRBV2 combines with J gene TRBJ1-5, with TRBD1 matching 9 bases. Germline assignment: CDR1 SNHLY and CDR2 FYNNEI. Unmatched junction bases numbered 4, after V lost 4 bases and J lost 6 bases. CDR3 length: 14 residues. CDR3 amino acids: CASSVTGGFQPQHF. CDR3 coding DNA: TGTGCCAGCAGTGTCACAGGGGGCTTTCAGCCCCAGCATTTT.

This clone was observed a few times. The gene calls are TRBV19 and TRBJ1-5, with 7 bases identical to TRBD1. Germline loops: CDR1 LNHDA, CDR2 SQIVND (reference sequence). This CDR3 is built from 15 residues. Trimming removed 4 bases from V and 4 bases from J; junction bases left unmatched: 7. The CDR3 reads CASSTETGRNQPQHF. The CDR3 nucleotides are TGTGCCAGTAGTACTGAGACAGGGAGGAATCAGCCCCAGCATTTT.

The chain combines TRBV5-1 with TRBJ2-3, with D perhaps assigned TRBD1 or TRBD2 (5 bases each). Germline CDR1 is SGHRS and CDR2 is YFSETQ. This CDR3 is 15 amino acids long. With 7 bases removed from V and 0 bases from J, the gap between germline ends came to 15 bases. The CDR3 loop reads CASGLWGPSTDTQYF. CDR3 nucleotides: TGCGCCAGCGGCCTCTGGGGACCTAGCACAGATACGCAGTATTTT. The complete variable domain, with remaining parts taken from reference TRBV5-1 and TRBJ2-3, reads KAGVTQTPRYLIKTRGQQVTLSCSPISGHRSVSWYQQTPGQGLQFLFEYFSETQRNKGNFPGRFSGRQFSNSRSEMNVSTLELGDSALYLCASGLWGPSTDTQYFGPGTRLTVL.

V usage is TRBV7-2 and J usage is TRBJ1-2; D is ambiguous. The CDR3 is made up of 13 amino acids. Germline CDR1 and CDR2: SGHTA and FQGNSA. The ends were cut back, 7 bases at V and 5 bases at J, with 14 bases in the middle. Here the CDR3 reads CASNPGTGYGYTF. The CDR3 DNA reads TGTGCCAGCAACCCAGGCACGGGTTATGGCTACACCTTC.

This clone was seen repeatedly, ten times or more. The chain joins TRBV25-1 to TRBJ2-7, with 12 bases matching TRBD2. Unmatched junction bases numbered 9, after V lost 8 bases and J lost 7 bases. The CDR3 covers 14 residues. Germline loops: CDR1 MGHDK, CDR2 SYGVNS. The CDR3 DNA sequence: TGTGCCAGCTCCCTAGCGGGAGGGCCGAGGGAGCAGTACTTC. Translating gives CASSLAGGPREQYF.

This chain joins TRBV5-1 and TRBJ1-2; D possibly corresponds to TRBD1 (6 bases). Trimming took 0 bases from V and 2 from J, leaving 14 bases between them. The length of the CDR3 is 16 residues. CDR1 SGHRS and CDR2 YFSETQ come from the germline V gene. As DNA, the CDR3 is TGCGCCAGCAGCTTGGGTCTGGACAGAGTCAACTATGGCTACACCTTC. Translating it yields CASSLGLDRVNYGYTF.

The genes are TRBV4-1 and TRBJ1-2; no clear D gene. CDR3 length: 15 amino acids. Germline lookup yields CDR1 MGHRA and CDR2 YSYEKL. V was clipped by 1 base and J by 3 bases, with 12 bases between them. CDR3 DNA sequence: TGCGCCAGCAGCCAAGTTCCGAGGATGGACTATGGCTACACCTTC. Protein product: CASSQVPRMDYGYTF.

This clone showed up just a few times. V and J are TRBV10-3 and TRBJ2-7; D uncertain. V shed 4 bases and J shed 3 bases, with 7 bases lying between them. This CDR3 spans 12 amino acids. Germline loops: CDR1 ENHRY, CDR2 SYGVKD. Here the CDR3 DNA reads TGTGCCATCAGTGCCTACAGCTACGAGCAGTACTTC. Translated, it gives CAISAYSYEQYF.

In its sample, this clone was seen many times. This chain joins TRBV7-2 and TRBJ1-2; D not certain. Germline CDR1 is SGHTA and CDR2 is FQGNSA. With 5 bases removed from V and 2 bases from J, the gap between germline ends came to 6 bases. CDR3 size: 12 residues. Here the CDR3 reads CASSPGNYGYTF. The CDR3, as DNA: TGTGCCAGCAGCCCGGGCAACTATGGCTACACCTTC.

This clone turned up a few times. The CDR3 here is CASSPRGQGEAKNIQYF. As DNA, the CDR3 is TGTGCCAGCAGCCCCAGGGGACAGGGTGAAGCCAAAAACATTCAGTACTTC. V gene TRBV9 combines with J gene TRBJ2-4, with TRBD1 matching 9 bases. J gave up 0 bases and V 4 bases, and 8 bases lay outside the gene matches. Germline V gene data show CDR1 as SGDLS and CDR2 as YYNGEE. CDR3 length: 17 residues. Full variable domain (outside the CDR3, taken from reference TRBV9 and TRBJ2-4): DSGVTQTPKHLITATGQRVTLRCSPRSGDLSVYWYQQSLDQGLQFLIQYYNGEERAKGNILERFSAQQFPDLHSELNLSSLELGDSALYFCASSPRGQGEAKNIQYFGAGTRLSVL.

This clone occurred a few times. The V and J genes are TRBV7-9 and TRBJ2-7; D gene unclear. Germline assignment: CDR1 SEHNR and CDR2 FQNEAQ (reference sequence). The V and J ends lost 0 bases and 4 bases respectively, with 7 bases between them. The CDR3 is made up of 13 amino acids. DNA for the CDR3: TGTGCCAGCAGCTTAGCGATTGGGTACGAGCAGTACTTC. Translated, it gives CASSLAIGYEQYF.

This clone was picked up one time. The rearrangement uses TRBV11-2 and TRBJ1-1; D is uncertain. V lost 3 bases and J 1 base, leaving 3 bases between the germline ends. CDR1 and CDR2 from the germline V gene are SGHAT and FQNNGV. This CDR3 has 12 amino acids. The CDR3 DNA is TGTGCCAGCAGCTTCGCGAACACTGAAGCTTTCTTT. This translates into CASSFANTEAFF.

The chain joins TRBV27 to TRBJ2-6, with TRBD1 matching over 9 bases. The junction had 4 bases not matched to a gene; V was cut back by 3 bases and J by 4 bases. Germline-derived CDR1 and CDR2 are MNHEY and SMNVEV (reference sequence). The CDR3 totals 16 residues. CDR3 loop: CASSFWTGDGANVLTF. The CDR3, as DNA: TGTGCCAGCAGTTTCTGGACAGGGGACGGGGCCAACGTCCTGACTTTC.

The sample holds a few counts of this clone. The chain has TRBV15 and TRBJ2-7; a weak D match, TRBD2 (5 bases). Trimming removed 1 base from V and 11 bases from J, with 12 bases in between. Germline CDR1 reads LNHNV; CDR2 reads YYDKDF (reference sequence). CDR3 length: 12 amino acids. Here the CDR3 DNA reads TGTGCCACCAGCAGAGCGGAGGAGACAAAGTACTTC. This gives the protein CATSRAEETKYF.

The chain has TRBV7-6 and TRBJ2-7; TRBD1 or TRBD2 may be the D gene (6 bases each). The CDR3 sequence is 15 residues long. The germline gives CDR1 SGHVS, CDR2 FNYEAQ. Between the trimmed V and J ends, which lost 1 base and 3 bases, there was a span of 13 bases. The CDR3 is CASSLDGGRIYEQYF. The DNA for the CDR3 is TGTGCCAGCAGCTTAGATGGGGGGCGCATCTACGAGCAGTACTTC.

This clone has only a few counts. The rearrangement uses TRBV30 and TRBJ2-1; TRBD2 matches at 8 bases. The germline V gene has CDR1 GTSNPN and CDR2 SVGIG (reference sequence). The V segment lost 3 bases and the J segment 6 bases; nucleotides outside the gene matches: 10. The CDR3 covers 15 residues. CDR3 DNA sequence: TGTGCCTGGAGCCAAACTAGCGGTCGGGCCAATGAGCAGTTCTTC. This translates into CAWSQTSGRANEQFF.

The rearrangement links TRBV29-1 to TRBJ2-7, with D possibly being TRBD1 (6 bases). V lost 1 base to trimming and J lost 1 base, with 14 bases between them. The CDR3 is 15 amino acids. Germline assignment: CDR1 SQVTM and CDR2 ANQGSEA. The CDR3 region is CSVEGGQGPSYEQYF. CDR3 coding DNA: TGCAGCGTTGAAGGGGGGCAGGGGCCTTCCTACGAGCAGTACTTC.

The table lists this clone with a few counts. This chain connects TRBV7-9 to TRBJ2-5, with 7 bases matching TRBD1. This CDR3 has 15 amino acids. Germline V CDR1 and CDR2: SEHNR, FQNEAQ (reference sequence). Trimming cost V 5 bases and J 2 bases; bases outside gene matches: 8. CDR3 in amino acids: CASSIMGDRQETQYF. DNA of the CDR3: TGTGCCAGCAGCATTATGGGGGACAGACAAGAGACCCAGTACTTC. Variable domain in full (rest from reference TRBV7-9 and TRBJ2-5): DTGVSQNPRHKITKRGQNVTFRCDPISEHNRLYWYRQTLGQGPEFLTYFQNEAQLEKSRLLSDRFSAERPKGSFSTLEIQRTEQGDSAMYLCASSIMGDRQETQYFGPGTRLLVL.